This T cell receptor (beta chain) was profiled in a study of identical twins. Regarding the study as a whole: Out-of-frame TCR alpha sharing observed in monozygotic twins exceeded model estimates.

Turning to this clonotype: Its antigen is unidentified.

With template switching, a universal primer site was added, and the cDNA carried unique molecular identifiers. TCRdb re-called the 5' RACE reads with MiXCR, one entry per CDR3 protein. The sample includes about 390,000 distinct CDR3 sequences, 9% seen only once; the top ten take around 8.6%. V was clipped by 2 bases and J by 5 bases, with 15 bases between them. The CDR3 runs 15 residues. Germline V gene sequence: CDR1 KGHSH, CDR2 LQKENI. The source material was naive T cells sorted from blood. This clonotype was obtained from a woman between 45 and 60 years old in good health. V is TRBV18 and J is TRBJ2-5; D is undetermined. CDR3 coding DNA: TGTGCCAGCTCACCAGGCTTCGGTAGCACGGAGACCCAGTACTTC. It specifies CASSPGFGSTETQYF.